Listed below are T cell receptor beta chains from one sample, sequenced in a study of blood T cells in healthy people across ages. TCRdb redid the calling of the 5' RACE reads with MiXCR, one entry per CDR3 protein. Of fewer than 800,000 distinct CDR3 sequences in the sample, 25% are singletons; the top ten hold 9.4%. These data were also filed under a second study, of T cells of mothers and their children.

Sequenced sample: blood. The receptors derive from a boy between 10 and 17 years old in good health. Both conserved end residues are part of each CDR3. The order of the fields is CDR3 protein, J gene, V gene.

CDR3aa: CASSQEWGYPYEQYF
j_gene: TRBJ2-7
v_gene: TRBV3-1

CDR3aa: CASSLNREMGEQYF
j_gene: NA
v_gene: TRBV5-1

CDR3aa: CSALLAGADTQYF
j_gene: TRBJ2-3
v_gene: TRBV20-1

CDR3aa: CSARWTGKTDTQYF
j_gene: TRBJ2-3
v_gene: TRBV20-1

CDR3aa: CASSLTLAYNEQFF
j_gene: TRBJ2-1
v_gene: TRBV27

CDR3aa: CASSQERAETQYF
j_gene: TRBJ2-5
v_gene: TRBV4-1

CDR3aa: CAILDAGGREQYF
j_gene: NA
v_gene: TRBV10-3

CDR3aa: CASSLWPGVGEETQYF
j_gene: TRBJ2-5
v_gene: TRBV28

CDR3aa: CASMLPGAAYNEQFF
j_gene: TRBJ2-1
v_gene: TRBV28

CDR3aa: CASSLDRLSVGATEAFF
j_gene: TRBJ1-1
v_gene: TRBV11-2

CDR3aa: CASSLVVRPGTSGHNEQFF
j_gene: TRBJ2-1
v_gene: TRBV7-2

CDR3aa: CASSPIFAISYTF
j_gene: TRBJ1-2
v_gene: TRBV3-1

CDR3aa: CSARDPRTSQETQYF
j_gene: TRBJ2-5
v_gene: TRBV20-1

CDR3aa: CASSQPTGADPNYGYTF
j_gene: TRBJ1-2
v_gene: TRBV23-1

CDR3aa: CASSLASGYNEQFF
j_gene: TRBJ2-1
v_gene: TRBV7-2

CDR3aa: CASSLVALAGSNEQFF
j_gene: NA
v_gene: TRBV5-1

CDR3aa: CASSSWAVLDRESNEQFF
j_gene: TRBJ2-1
v_gene: TRBV13

CDR3aa: CASREQGVWGNTIYF
j_gene: TRBJ1-3
v_gene: TRBV6-6

CDR3aa: CASGPVAGSYGYTF
j_gene: TRBJ1-2
v_gene: TRBV4-2

CDR3aa: CSARVPGQISYEQYF
j_gene: TRBJ2-7
v_gene: TRBV20-1

CDR3aa: CATSSYKGGNEQFF
j_gene: NA
v_gene: TRBV15

CDR3aa: CSVRQGWGQETQCF
j_gene: TRBJ2-5
v_gene: TRBV29-1

CDR3aa: CASSGLANTEAFF
j_gene: TRBJ1-1
v_gene: TRBV5-1

CDR3aa: CATSPRGYEQYF
j_gene: TRBJ2-7
v_gene: TRBV15

CDR3aa: CSAYITGGTYEQYF
j_gene: NA
v_gene: TRBV20-1

CDR3aa: CASSQEPSPNTGELFF
j_gene: TRBJ2-2
v_gene: TRBV4-1

CDR3aa: CASSLGLAARTQYF
j_gene: TRBJ2-3
v_gene: TRBV7-8

CDR3aa: CASSFPEQYSYEQYF
j_gene: TRBJ2-7
v_gene: TRBV7-9

CDR3aa: CSVENRVQRGTEAFF
j_gene: TRBJ1-1
v_gene: TRBV29-1

CDR3aa: CSVSMGTGAYEQYF
j_gene: TRBJ2-7
v_gene: TRBV29-1

CDR3aa: CASSPVGTSGGLDPGNEQFF
j_gene: NA
v_gene: TRBV12-3/TRBV12-4

CDR3aa: CASSLSHHLGPNTGELFF
j_gene: TRBJ2-2
v_gene: TRBV7-3

CDR3aa: CSARDMASGDHNEQFF
j_gene: TRBJ2-1
v_gene: TRBV20-1

CDR3aa: CASSPAGVGETQYF
j_gene: TRBJ2-5
v_gene: TRBV2

CDR3aa: CASSRRGVSSETQYF
j_gene: TRBJ2-5
v_gene: TRBV7-2

CDR3aa: CASSLAGTRVSGANVLTF
j_gene: TRBJ2-6
v_gene: TRBV7-9

CDR3aa: CASSLSQGPSWTQYF
j_gene: TRBJ2-5
v_gene: TRBV7-8

CDR3aa: CASSLSGTGALGGTQYF
j_gene: TRBJ2-3
v_gene: TRBV13

CDR3aa: CSAPKGGGGETQYF
j_gene: TRBJ2-5
v_gene: TRBV20-1

CDR3aa: CASSPTGTGGSETQYF
j_gene: TRBJ2-5
v_gene: TRBV12-3/TRBV12-4

CDR3aa: CASSAIRETQYF
j_gene: NA
v_gene: TRBV6-1

CDR3aa: CASSPGLDRAYNEQFF
j_gene: TRBJ2-1
v_gene: TRBV7-2

CDR3aa: CATRQGRDEQYF
j_gene: NA
v_gene: TRBV10-3

CDR3aa: CSVDGGDFYEQYF
j_gene: TRBJ2-7
v_gene: TRBV29-1

CDR3aa: CSETGGRGYTF
j_gene: TRBJ1-2
v_gene: TRBV20-1

CDR3aa: CASSSDSYTEAFF
j_gene: TRBJ1-1
v_gene: TRBV7-6

CDR3aa: CASSSTGRASPTNEKLFF
j_gene: TRBJ1-4
v_gene: TRBV7-9

CDR3aa: CSVVLRDSFNEKLFF
j_gene: TRBJ1-4
v_gene: TRBV29-1

CDR3aa: CSVMRGATNEKLFF
j_gene: TRBJ1-4
v_gene: TRBV29-1

CDR3aa: CATRPTSTDTQYF
j_gene: TRBJ2-3
v_gene: TRBV24-1

CDR3aa: CSVEGTLGNTEAFF
j_gene: TRBJ1-1
v_gene: TRBV29-1

CDR3aa: CASSPDGLAVSKQYF
j_gene: TRBJ2-5
v_gene: TRBV4-3

CDR3aa: CASSLGQARNEQFF
j_gene: NA
v_gene: TRBV27

CDR3aa: CASSQFSREKGKNIQYF
j_gene: TRBJ2-4
v_gene: TRBV23-1

CDR3aa: CASSFGSISYNEQFF
j_gene: TRBJ2-1
v_gene: TRBV28

CDR3aa: CASSRGGSSYNEQFF
j_gene: TRBJ2-1
v_gene: TRBV27

CDR3aa: CASSSSRASASSYNEQFF
j_gene: TRBJ2-1
v_gene: TRBV11-2

CDR3aa: CASSQDTGINEKLFF
j_gene: TRBJ1-4
v_gene: TRBV4-3

CDR3aa: CASSLTPLLGYSGNTIYF
j_gene: TRBJ1-3
v_gene: TRBV6-2/TRBV6-3